This TCR beta chain was recovered during a study of T cell repertoires in cytomegalovirus infection. Background on the study: Indications of both CMV infection and matching HLA type were provided by public TCR beta signatures. Study results and limitations: There were carriers of CMV plus the relevant HLA, and cumulative public TCR beta family frequency identified them. HLA-C-restricted CMV clonotypes gave the most frequent clonotype in two of eight donors.

CDR1 GTSNPN and CDR2 SVGIG come from the germline V gene (reference sequence). The CDR3 runs to 15 residues. The V and J ends lost 0 bases and 2 bases, in that order; junction bases with no gene match: 4. To note about this clonotype: Its antigen is as yet unknown.

TCRdb re-derived calls from the reads in MiXCR, one entry per CDR3 protein. The sample holds fewer than 250,000 distinct CDR3 sequences, roughly an eighth seen once. The V call is TRBV30, the J call TRBJ2-7, with 10 bases identical to TRBD1. The specimen was PBMCs. The TCR originated in a human donor in good health (CMV status not recorded). Some clones in this sample may be carry-over from other donors' samples. This CDR3 reads CAWSVSGTGAYEQYF. The CDR3 DNA sequence: TGTGCCTGGAGTGTGTCCGGGACAGGGGCCTACGAGCAGTACTTC.